The source of this T cell receptor (beta chain) is a study of T cell repertoires in cytomegalovirus infection. V gave up 0 bases and J gave up 0 bases; unmatched junction bases: 5. CDR1 and CDR2 (germline): SGHDN, FVKESK. This CDR3 contains 17 residues. Details on this clonotype: The target antigen is unknown.

TCRdb re-derived calls from the reads in MiXCR, one entry per CDR3 protein. The repertoire holds some 500,000 distinct CDR3 sequences, with roughly a third as singletons. This TCR was sampled from a human donor in good health (CMV status not recorded). Some clones in this sample may be carry-over from other donors' samples. The material was cultured PBMCs, obtained from culture after CMV antigen stimulation. The chain has TRBV14 and TRBJ2-1; 7 bases agree with TRBD2. CDR3 sequence reads: CASSQEVGGSSYNEQFF. The CDR3 coding sequence is TGTGCCAGCAGCCAAGAGGTGGGCGGGAGCTCCTACAATGAGCAGTTCTTC.